This T cell receptor (beta chain) appears in the sequencing data of a study of immune characterization of retroperitoneal liposarcoma. By share, this clonotype counts as medium-sized. After removal of 0 bases from V and 7 bases from J, the junction contained 1 base not matched to a gene. The CDR3 is made up of 14 amino acids. Germline CDR1 MNHNY, CDR2 SVGAGI (reference sequence). Using its own MiXCR run on the PCR reads, TCRdb lists one record per CDR3 protein. This table holds more than 10,000 distinct CDR3 sequences, 25% to 30% found once. This chain joins TRBV6-6 and TRBJ2-1; 9 bases map to TRBD1. The specimen was tumor tissue. The receptor comes from a male donor with retroperitoneal liposarcoma. CDR3 in DNA: TGTGCCAGCAGTTACTCTGGACAGGGGAATGAGCAGTTCTTC. Protein sequence: CASSYSGQGNEQFF.